This paragraph reports one TCR beta chain. The sample originates from a study of cytomegalovirus exposure and HLA in healthy donors. This CDR3 spans 12 amino acids. With 6 bases removed from V and 8 bases from J, the gap between germline ends came to 13 bases. Germline loops: CDR1 MNHEY, CDR2 SVGAGI. The PCR was carried out with 60 Vbeta primers and 13 Jbeta primers. TCRdb's table, derived via immunoSEQ multiplex PCR, lists solely in-frame clones and lacks some. The repertoire shows fewer than 35,000 clones; the top ten hold approximately 4.8%. This receptor was taken from a female donor in good health and CMV-seronegative. The specimen sequenced was PBMCs. This chain connects TRBV6-5 to TRBJ1-1, with D possibly matching TRBD1 (5 bases). CDR3 sequence (DNA): TGTGCCAGCAGCCTTACAGGCAGGGAAGCTTTCTTT. This sequence encodes CASSLTGREAFF.